This record looks at one T cell receptor beta chain sequence and its context. Its antigen remains unidentified. No base qualities exist here, and no much larger clone lies one base off it. The sample is drawn from a study of cytomegalovirus exposure and HLA in healthy donors (dated by TCRdb to 2016 to 2017). With respect to the entire study: According to a later analysis, one platform produced both the 110 or so validation repertoires and the 550 to 800 repertoires of the first cohort. The aim of the study was to test whether cataloging public T cell receptors could identify signatures of past pathogen exposure. The study combined high-throughput TCR immunosequencing, statistical association of individual TCRs with disease status, and machine learning to predict cytomegalovirus infection status. In addition to the first cohort of 650 to 800 subjects, a separate validation cohort of around 110 different subjects was used.

Results and caveats for the whole study, not just this receptor: In vitro tests confirmed that a few of the cytomegalovirus-associated TCR beta chains recognize cytomegalovirus antigens. Most TCR sequences were observed very rarely across donors, whereas some public TCRs were present in many individuals. The authors suggested that the approach could potentially be extended to other disease states and immunological phenotypes. In a later analysis, TCRs clustered in the first cohort were found to also tend to co-occur in the 120 validation repertoires, with 90% to 95% of cluster scores above 0. Cytomegalovirus status was reported to be diagnosed by the classifier with high specificity and sensitivity in both the original and validation cohorts. In the study, roughly 160 TCR beta chains were listed as associated with cytomegalovirus. A later analysis had no HLA typing for the validation cohort, so co-occurrence there was scored across all 110 or so repertoires.

The protocol used for the library was the immunoSEQ multiplex PCR assay. In the original analysis: A statistical classification framework was built to diagnose cytomegalovirus status from the catalog of TCR beta chain sequences. Held by TCRdb, this immuneACCESS table contains in-frame sequences only and omits some clones. Under half of the omission traces to an unresolved V gene where checked; the cause of the rest is unknown. Clonal size and the V and J genes are those of that table, whereas D and trimming came from the DNA. Within this sample are 280,000 or so clones, with around 89% of them counted one time only. In total, the top ten clones hold about 0.99% of the sample. Donors formed part of the validation cohort, which comprised about 120 subjects and was distinct from the first cohort of under 850 subjects. The CDR3 numbers 16 residues from cysteine through phenylalanine. Kept here is only the CDR3 DNA, which spans 48 bases and is read in frame from base 1. The germline V gene gives CDR1 as MDHEN and CDR2 as SYDVKM. The germline ends are 25 bases apart after V is trimmed by 11 bases and J by 2 bases.

Sample: PBMCs. The TCR sequence derives from a woman aged 18-29 years in good health and CMV-seronegative. The chain is assembled from TRBV28 and TRBJ2-7, with a tentative D gene TRBD1 over 6 matching bases. CDR3 protein: CAGAKQGHEGPYEQYF. In nucleotide form, the sequence is TGTGCCGGCGCGAAACAGGGTCATGAGGGTCCCTACGAGCAGTACTTC.